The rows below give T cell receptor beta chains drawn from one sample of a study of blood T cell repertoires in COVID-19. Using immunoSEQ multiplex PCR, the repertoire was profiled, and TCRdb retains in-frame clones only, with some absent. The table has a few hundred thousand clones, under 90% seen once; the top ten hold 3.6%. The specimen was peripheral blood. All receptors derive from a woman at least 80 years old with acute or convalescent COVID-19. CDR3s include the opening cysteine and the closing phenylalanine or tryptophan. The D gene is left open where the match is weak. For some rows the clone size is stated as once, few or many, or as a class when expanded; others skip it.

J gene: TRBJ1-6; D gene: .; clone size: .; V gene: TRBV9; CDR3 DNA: TGTGCCAGCAGCCGAGATAATTCACCCCTCCACTTT; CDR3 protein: CASSRDNSPLHF
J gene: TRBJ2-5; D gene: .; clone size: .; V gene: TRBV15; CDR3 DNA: TGTGCCACCAGCAGAGATTTACCGGTAAAACAAGAGACCCAGTACTTC; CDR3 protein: CATSRDLPVKQETQYF
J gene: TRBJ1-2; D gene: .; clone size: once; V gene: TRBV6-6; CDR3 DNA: TGTGCCAGCAGTTGGGGTTTTCCGGGAGGGCATGGCTACACCTTC; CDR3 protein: CASSWGFPGGHGYTF
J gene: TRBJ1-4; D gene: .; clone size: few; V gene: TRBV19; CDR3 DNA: TGTGCCAGTAGCGACAGAACCCGGGATGAAAAACTGTTTTTT; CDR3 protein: CASSDRTRDEKLFF
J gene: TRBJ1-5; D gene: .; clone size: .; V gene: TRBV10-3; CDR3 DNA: TGTGCCATCAGTGAGTCCGGAGGGCGGGAAAGCAATCAGCCCCAGCATTTT; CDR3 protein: CAISESGGRESNQPQHF
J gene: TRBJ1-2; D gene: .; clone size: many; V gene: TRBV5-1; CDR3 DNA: TGCGCCAGCAGCTCGGGGCCACAGGGTCGGGACTATGGCTACACCTTC; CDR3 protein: CASSSGPQGRDYGYTF
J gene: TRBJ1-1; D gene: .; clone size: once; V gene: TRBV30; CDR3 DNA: TGTGCCTGGAGTAAGGAAAGGACTATCCAAGGCACCAACACTGAAGCTTTCTTT; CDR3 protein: CAWSKERTIQGTNTEAFF
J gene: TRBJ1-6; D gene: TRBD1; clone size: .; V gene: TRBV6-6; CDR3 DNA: TGTGCCAGCAGGTACCGGACAGGGGATCTCAATTCACCCCTCCACTTT; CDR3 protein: CASRYRTGDLNSPLHF
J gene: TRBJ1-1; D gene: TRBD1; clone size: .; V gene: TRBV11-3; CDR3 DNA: TGTGCCAGCAGCCCGACCACAGGGGGTTGGACTGAAGCTTTCTTT; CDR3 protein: CASSPTTGGWTEAFF
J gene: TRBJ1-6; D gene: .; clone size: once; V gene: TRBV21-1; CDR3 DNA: TGTGCCAGCAGCAAAGACCAAAGAGTCGTTCGGAGGAGTAATTCACCCCTCCACTTT; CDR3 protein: CASSKDQRVVRRSNSPLHF
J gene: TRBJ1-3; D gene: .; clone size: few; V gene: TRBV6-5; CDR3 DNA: TGTGCCAGCAGTTACGGACCTGGGGGGTCTGGAAACACCATATATTTT; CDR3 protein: CASSYGPGGSGNTIYF
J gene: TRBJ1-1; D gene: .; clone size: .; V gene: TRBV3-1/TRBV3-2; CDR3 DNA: TGTGCCAGCAGCCAAGCCCTAACTGGTGAAGCTTTCTTT; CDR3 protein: CASSQALTGEAFF
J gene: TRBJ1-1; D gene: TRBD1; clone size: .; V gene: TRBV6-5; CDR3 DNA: TGTGCCAGCACCCAGGGGGCAAACACTGAAGCTTTCTTT; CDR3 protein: CASTQGANTEAFF
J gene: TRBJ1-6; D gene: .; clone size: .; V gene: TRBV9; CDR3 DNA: TGTGCCAGCAGCGTGGGTATGATGGGAACAGGGAATTCACCCCTCCACTTT; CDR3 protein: CASSVGMMGTGNSPLHF
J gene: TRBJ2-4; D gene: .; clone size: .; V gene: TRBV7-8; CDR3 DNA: TGTGCCAGCAGCCGTGGCGGAGACATTCAGTACTTC; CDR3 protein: CASSRGGDIQYF
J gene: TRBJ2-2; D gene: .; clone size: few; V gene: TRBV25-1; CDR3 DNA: TGTGCCAGCAGTGGGGACTCGAACACCGGGGAGCTGTTTTTT; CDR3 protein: CASSGDSNTGELFF
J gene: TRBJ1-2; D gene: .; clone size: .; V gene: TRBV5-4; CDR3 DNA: TGTGCCAGCAGCTTGTTCGGGGGAAATGGCTACACCTTC; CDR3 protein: CASSLFGGNGYTF
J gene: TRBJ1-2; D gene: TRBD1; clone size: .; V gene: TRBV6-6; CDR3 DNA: TGTGCCAGCAGTTACACGGACAGGGTCGGTGGCTACACCTTC; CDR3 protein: CASSYTDRVGGYTF
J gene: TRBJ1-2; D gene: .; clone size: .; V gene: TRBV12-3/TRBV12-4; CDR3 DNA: TGTGCCAGCAGATCGAGAAACTTCTATGGCTACACCTTC; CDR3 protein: CASRSRNFYGYTF
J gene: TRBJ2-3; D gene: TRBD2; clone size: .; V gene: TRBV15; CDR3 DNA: TGTGCCACCAGCAGAGACCGGGGGGTTGGTGTCTCCTATTTT; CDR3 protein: CATSRDRGVGVSYF
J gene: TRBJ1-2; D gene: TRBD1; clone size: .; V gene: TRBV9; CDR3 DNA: TGTGCCAGCAGCGTCTCACCCGGGACAGGGGGCGGGGGCTACACCTTC; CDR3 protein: CASSVSPGTGGGGYTF
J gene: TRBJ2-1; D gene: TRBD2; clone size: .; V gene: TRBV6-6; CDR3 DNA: TGTGCCAGCAGTTACTCATCGCGGGGGGGTATTAATGAGCAGTTCTTC; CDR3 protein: CASSYSSRGGINEQFF
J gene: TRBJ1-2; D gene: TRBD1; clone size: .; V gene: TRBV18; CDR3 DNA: TGTGCCAGCTCACCACCGACAGGGGGCTATAATCTGGATGGCTACACCTTC; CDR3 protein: CASSPPTGGYNLDGYTF
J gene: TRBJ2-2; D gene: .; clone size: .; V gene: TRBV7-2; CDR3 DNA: TGTGCCAGCAGCGAATTTGGCGGGTCCAACACCGGGGAGCTGTTTTTT; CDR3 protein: CASSEFGGSNTGELFF
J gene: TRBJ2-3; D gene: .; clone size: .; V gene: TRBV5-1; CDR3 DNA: TGCGCCAGCAGCTGGACTGGGTCGGGCACAGATACGCAGTATTTT; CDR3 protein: CASSWTGSGTDTQYF
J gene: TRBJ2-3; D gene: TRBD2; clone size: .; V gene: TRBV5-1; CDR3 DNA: TGCGCCAGCAGCTCGTTCCCGCGGGGGGACGGGAATACGCAGTATTTT; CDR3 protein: CASSSFPRGDGNTQYF
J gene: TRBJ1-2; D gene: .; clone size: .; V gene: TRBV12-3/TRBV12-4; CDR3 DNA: TGTGCCAGCAGTTTAGCCAGCTATGGCTACACCTTC; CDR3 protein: CASSLASYGYTF
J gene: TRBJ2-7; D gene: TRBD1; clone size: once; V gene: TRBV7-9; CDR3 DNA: TGTGCCAGCAGCTTGGACAGGGTTACCACTGAGCAGTACTTC; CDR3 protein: CASSLDRVTTEQYF
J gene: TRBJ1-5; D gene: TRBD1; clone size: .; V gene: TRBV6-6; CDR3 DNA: TGTGCCAGCAGAACCGGGACAGGGCTTGACAATCAGCCCCAGCATTTT; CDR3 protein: CASRTGTGLDNQPQHF
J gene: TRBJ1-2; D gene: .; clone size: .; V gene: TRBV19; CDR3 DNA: TGTGCCAGTTGGCAGGGTGATGGCTACACCTTC; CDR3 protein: CASWQGDGYTF
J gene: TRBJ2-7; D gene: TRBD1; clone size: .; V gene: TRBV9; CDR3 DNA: TGTGCCAGCAGCGTAGCCAGGGGGCACGAGCAGTACTTC; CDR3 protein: CASSVARGHEQYF
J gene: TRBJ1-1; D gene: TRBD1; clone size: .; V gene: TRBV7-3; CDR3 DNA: TGTGCCAGCAGCTTGTACAGGGGGAGCACTGAAGCTTTCTTT; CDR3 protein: CASSLYRGSTEAFF
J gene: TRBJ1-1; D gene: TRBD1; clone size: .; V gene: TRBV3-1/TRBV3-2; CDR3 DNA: TGTGCCAGCAGCCGACCCCAGGGGGCGGGGACTGAAGCTTTCTTT; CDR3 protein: CASSRPQGAGTEAFF
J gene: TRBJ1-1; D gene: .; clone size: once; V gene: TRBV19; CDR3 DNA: TGTGCCAGCACTATCCCAGAGGGCACTGAAGCTTTCTTT; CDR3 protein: CASTIPEGTEAFF
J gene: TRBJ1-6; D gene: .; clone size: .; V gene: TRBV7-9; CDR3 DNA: TGTGCCAGCAGCAGGGGGGCTGGGAATTCACCCCTCCACTTT; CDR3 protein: CASSRGAGNSPLHF
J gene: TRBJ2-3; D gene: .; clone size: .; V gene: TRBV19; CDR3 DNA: TGTGCCAGCTCTAGCGAGTATACGCAGTATTTT; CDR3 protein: CASSSEYTQYF
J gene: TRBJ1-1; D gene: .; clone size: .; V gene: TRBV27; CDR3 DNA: TGTGCCAGCAGACTTAGCGGAGGCACTGAAGCTTTCTTT; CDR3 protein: CASRLSGGTEAFF
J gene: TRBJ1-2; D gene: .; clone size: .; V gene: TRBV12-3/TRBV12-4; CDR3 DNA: TGTGCCAGCAGTGGAGGACAGCACTATGGCTACACCTTC; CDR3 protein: CASSGGQHYGYTF
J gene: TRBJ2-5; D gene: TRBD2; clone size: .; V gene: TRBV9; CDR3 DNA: TGTGCCAGCAGCGCCCTCGGGGGGGACCAAGAGACCCAGTACTTC; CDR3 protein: CASSALGGDQETQYF
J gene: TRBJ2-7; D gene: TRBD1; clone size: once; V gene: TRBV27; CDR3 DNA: TGTGCCAGCAGTTCCAGGCCCGGGACAGGGGGCAAGGCGGCCTACGAGCAGTACTTC; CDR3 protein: CASSSRPGTGGKAAYEQYF
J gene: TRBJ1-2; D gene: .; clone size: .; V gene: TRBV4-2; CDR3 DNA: TGTGCCAGCAGCCAAGAGTGGCAGGGAGGTTCCTATGGCTACACCTTC; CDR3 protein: CASSQEWQGGSYGYTF
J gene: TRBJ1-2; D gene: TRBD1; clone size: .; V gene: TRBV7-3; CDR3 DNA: TGTGCCAGCAGCTTAGGGGGGACAGGGTTCAAGGCTAACTATGGCTACACCTTC; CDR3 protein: CASSLGGTGFKANYGYTF
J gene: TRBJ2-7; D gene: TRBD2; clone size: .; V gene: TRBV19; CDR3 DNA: TGTGCCAGGACTAGCGGGACTACCTACGAGCAGTACTTC; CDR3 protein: CARTSGTTYEQYF
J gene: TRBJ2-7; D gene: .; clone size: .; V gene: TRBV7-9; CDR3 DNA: TGTGCCAGCAGCTCCAGGACAACCTACGAGCAGTACTTC; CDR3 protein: CASSSRTTYEQYF
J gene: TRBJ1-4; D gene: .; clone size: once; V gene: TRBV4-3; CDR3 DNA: TGCGCCAGCAGCCCCCTCTTGGGGCTCGCGAATGAAAAACTGTTTTTT; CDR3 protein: CASSPLLGLANEKLFF
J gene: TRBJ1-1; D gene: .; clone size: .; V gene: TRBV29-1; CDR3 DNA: TGCAGCGTTGTAAGGACAGTCCCTGAAGCTTTCTTT; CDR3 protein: CSVVRTVPEAFF
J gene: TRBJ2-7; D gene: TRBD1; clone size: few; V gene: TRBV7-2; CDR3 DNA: TGTGCCAGCAGCTTGGACAGGAGTATCACCTACGAGCAGTACTTC; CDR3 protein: CASSLDRSITYEQYF
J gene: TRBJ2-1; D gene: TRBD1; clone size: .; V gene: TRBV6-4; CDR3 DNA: TGTGCCAGCAGTGATTCACAGGGGTTGTACAATGAGCAGTTCTTC; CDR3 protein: CASSDSQGLYNEQFF
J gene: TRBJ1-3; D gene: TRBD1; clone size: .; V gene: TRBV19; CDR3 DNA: TGTGCCAGTAGTATGTGGGACAGAGCTGGAAACACCATATATTTT; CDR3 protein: CASSMWDRAGNTIYF
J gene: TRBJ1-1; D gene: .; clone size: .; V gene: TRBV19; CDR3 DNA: TGTGCCAGTAGTGCCACAGTGAACACTGAAGCTTTCTTT; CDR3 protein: CASSATVNTEAFF
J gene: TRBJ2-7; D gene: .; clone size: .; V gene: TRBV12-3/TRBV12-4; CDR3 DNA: TGTGCCAGCAGTCCACAGGGCTACGAGCAGTACTTC; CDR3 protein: CASSPQGYEQYF
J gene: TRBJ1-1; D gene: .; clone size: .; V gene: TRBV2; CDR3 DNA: TGTGCCAGCATGTGGGGTCCGGCGGGCACTGAAGCTTTCTTT; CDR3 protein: CASMWGPAGTEAFF
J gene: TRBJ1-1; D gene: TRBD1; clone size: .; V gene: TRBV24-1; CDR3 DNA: TGTGCCACCAGTGGGACAGGGGGGAACACTGAAGCTTTCTTT; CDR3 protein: CATSGTGGNTEAFF
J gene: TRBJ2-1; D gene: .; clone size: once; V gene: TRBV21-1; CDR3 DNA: TGTGCCAGCAGCAAAGATGAGAGAGTGAACGAGTTCTTC; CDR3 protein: CASSKDERVNEFF
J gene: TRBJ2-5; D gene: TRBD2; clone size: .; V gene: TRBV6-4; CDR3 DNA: TGTGCCAGCAGTGACCCTATAGCGGGGCCGCGGGAGACCCAGTACTTC; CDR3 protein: CASSDPIAGPRETQYF
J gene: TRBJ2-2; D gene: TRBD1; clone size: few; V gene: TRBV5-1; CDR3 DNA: TGCGCCACCGAGACAGGGGGCGGAACCGGGGAGCTGTTTTTT; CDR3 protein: CATETGGGTGELFF
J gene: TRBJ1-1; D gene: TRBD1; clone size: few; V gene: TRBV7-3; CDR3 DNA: TGTGCCAGCAGCCCGGGGACAGGAGGGACTGAAGCTTTCTTT; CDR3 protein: CASSPGTGGTEAFF
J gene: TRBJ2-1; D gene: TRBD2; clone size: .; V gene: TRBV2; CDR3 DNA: TGTGCCACCAGAGCGGGGGTTGGTCGCTTCAATGAGCAGTTCTTC; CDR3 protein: CATRAGVGRFNEQFF
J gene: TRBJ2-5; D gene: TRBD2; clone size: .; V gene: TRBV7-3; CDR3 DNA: TGTGCCAGCAGCAATGGACTAGCGGGATCAGAGACCCAGTACTTC; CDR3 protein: CASSNGLAGSETQYF
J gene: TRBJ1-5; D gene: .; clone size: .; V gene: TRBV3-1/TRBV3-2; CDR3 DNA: TGTGCCAGCAGCCACAGTGGCAATCAGCCCCAGCATTTT; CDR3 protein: CASSHSGNQPQHF